These 8 T cell receptor beta chains share one sample of origin, sequenced in a study of blood T cell repertoires in COVID-19. TCRdb's table, derived via immunoSEQ multiplex PCR, lists solely in-frame clones and lacks some. The table has around 400,000 clones, around 87% seen once. The sample comprised peripheral blood. The receptors derive from a woman between 55 and 75 years old with COVID-19, enrolled during active disease.

V is TRBV3-1 (or the pseudogene TRBV3-2) and J is TRBJ2-3, with 8 bases lining up with TRBD2. CDR3 length: 16 residues. With 3 bases clipped from V and 1 base from J, the junction kept 6 bases outside the gene matches. Germline CDR1 LGHDT, CDR2 YNNKEL (reference sequence). The CDR3 is CASSQTLAARTDTQYF. For the CDR3, the DNA is TGTGCCAGCAGCCAGACACTAGCGGCACGCACAGATACGCAGTATTTT.

This clone was picked up one time. This chain joins TRBV5-4 and TRBJ1-1, with 7 bases aligning to TRBD1. Germline loops: CDR1 SGHNT, CDR2 YYREEE (reference sequence). CDR3 length equals 14 residues. V dropped 4 bases and J dropped 0; count of bases not matched to a gene: 3. In DNA form, the CDR3 reads TGTGCCAGCAGCCGGGACAGCATGAACACTGAAGCTTTCTTT. Residues: CASSRDSMNTEAFF. The variable domain in full, completed from reference TRBV5-4 and TRBJ1-1, reads ETGVTQSPTHLIKTRGQQVTLRCSSQSGHNTVSWYQQALGQGPQFIFQYYREEENGRGNFPPRFSGLQFPNYSSELNVNALELDDSALYLCASSRDSMNTEAFFGQGTRLTVV.

The chain uses TRBV18 and TRBJ1-1; 8 nucleotides line up with TRBD1. The CDR3 loop spans 14 amino acids. The germline CDR1 and CDR2 sequences are KGHSH and LQKENI. The ends lost 3 bases at V and 2 bases at J; junction bases unmatched: 2. The CDR3 nucleotides are TGTGCCAGCTCACCGGACAGGGCTAACACTGAAGCTTTCTTT. It codes for CASSPDRANTEAFF.

The chain employs TRBV28 and TRBJ2-1; weak D call: TRBD2 (6 bases). Per the germline V gene, CDR1 is MDHEN and CDR2 is SYDVKM. Trimming pared 8 bases from V and 1 base from J, leaving 15 bases between. The CDR3 is made up of 15 amino acids. CDR3 sequence reads: CASLSGGASYNEQFF. CDR3 DNA: TGTGCCAGCCTCTCGGGCGGGGCGTCCTACAATGAGCAGTTCTTC.

The chain couples TRBV18 to TRBJ2-5; TRBD2 matches at 8 bases. There are 15 residues in the CDR3. The V segment lost 1 base and the J segment 1 base; nucleotides outside the gene matches: 2. From germline, CDR1 is KGHSH and CDR2 LQKENI. The CDR3 loop reads CASSPQLAAQETQYF. CDR3 bases: TGTGCCAGCTCACCACAACTAGCGGCCCAAGAGACCCAGTACTTC.

The chain recombines TRBV6-2 or TRBV6-3 with TRBJ1-4; D is unclear. The CDR3 is made up of 15 amino acids. Trimming pared 2 bases from V and 7 bases from J, leaving 14 bases between. Germline V gives CDR1 MNHEY, CDR2 SVGEGT. CDR3 coding DNA: TGTGCCAGCAGTTACATCTACAATGGCGGTGAAAAACTGTTTTTT. Protein sequence: CASSYIYNGGEKLFF.

Written as DNA, the CDR3 is TGTGCCAGCAGTTCAGGTGGCACGGCTAATGAAAAACTGTTTTTT. This sequence encodes CASSSGGTANEKLFF. V gene TRBV27 combines with J gene TRBJ1-4; D unresolved. Germline V lookup: CDR1 MNHEY, CDR2 SMNVEV (reference sequence). The CDR3 runs 15 residues. V was clipped by 4 bases and J by 3 bases, with 12 bases between them.

Turning to this clone: Other DNA sequences within the sample encode an identical CDR3. The rearrangement links TRBV18 to TRBJ1-1, with 9 bases lining up with TRBD1. The CDR3 is 14 residues long. V shed 4 bases, J shed 5 bases, and the junction held 5 bases outside the gene matches. Germline V gene data show CDR1 as KGHSH and CDR2 as LQKENI. This chain's CDR3 is CASSLGQGGTEAFF. For the CDR3, the DNA is TGTGCCAGCTCACTGGGACAGGGAGGTACTGAAGCTTTCTTT.